Presented here are 20 T cell receptor beta chains from one specimen sequenced in a study of T cell responses to AZD1222 COVID-19 vaccine. TCRdb's table, derived via immunoSEQ multiplex PCR, lists solely in-frame clones and lacks some. Among roughly 60,000 clones listed, 84% were seen once. The sequenced sample was peripheral blood, obtained on day 0 of AZD1222 vaccination. These TCRs come from an adult in good health.

This clone was seen more than once but under ten times. The V and J genes are TRBV2 and TRBJ1-3; TRBD1 might be the D (6 bases). Per germline, CDR1 SNHLY and CDR2 FYNNEI. V was shortened by 2 bases and J by 4 bases, with 9 bases between the two germline ends. The CDR3 covers 14 residues. For the CDR3, the DNA is TGTGCCAGCAGTGAACAGGGGCCGGGAAACACCATATATTTT. It yields the protein CASSEQGPGNTIYF.

CDR3 DNA: TGCGCCAGCAGCCTCACAGGGATTGACATAGATACGCAGTATTTT. This codes for CASSLTGIDIDTQYF. The chain has TRBV5-1 and TRBJ2-3, with D possibly TRBD1 on 6 matching bases. The V end was cut by 4 bases, the J end by 5 bases, with 17 bases between. The length of the CDR3 is 15 residues. Germline V CDR1 and CDR2: SGHRS, YFSETQ. The full variable domain, its missing parts supplied by reference TRBV5-1 and TRBJ2-3, is KAGVTQTPRYLIKTRGQQVTLSCSPISGHRSVSWYQQTPGQGLQFLFEYFSETQRNKGNFPGRFSGRQFSNSRSEMNVSTLELGDSALYLCASSLTGIDIDTQYFGPGTRLTVL.

This chain links TRBV6-1 with TRBJ2-7, with TRBD2 matching over 12 bases. The germline CDR1 and CDR2 sequences are MNHNS and SASEGT. Trimming at V came to 3 bases and at J to 2 bases, leaving 8 bases not matched to a gene. The CDR3 is 17 amino acids. CDR3 sequence: CASSEPRTSGVPYEQYV. CDR3 nucleotides: TGTGCCAGCAGTGAGCCGAGGACTAGCGGGGTTCCCTACGAGCAGTACGTC.

The genes are TRBV10-3 and TRBJ2-5; D perhaps matches TRBD1 (6 bases). The V gene's germline CDR1 is ENHRY and CDR2 SYGVKD. The CDR3 loop spans 14 amino acids. The V gene lost 6 bases and the J gene lost 0 bases, with 11 bases spanning the gap. This CDR3 is CAISSGQNQETQYF. CDR3 bases: TGTGCCATCAGCTCCGGACAGAACCAAGAGACCCAGTACTTC.

The chain links TRBV5-1 to TRBJ2-1; 11 bases align to TRBD2. Germline trimming cut 7 bases from V and 10 bases from J; bases unmatched to any gene: 13. Germline assignment: CDR1 SGHRS and CDR2 YFSETQ. The CDR3 is 15 amino acids. CDR3 DNA sequence: TGCGCCAGCGGCCGCGGGACTAGCGGTTTATCCGAGCAGTTCTTC. It yields the protein CASGRGTSGLSEQFF. Variable domain in full (rest from reference TRBV5-1 and TRBJ2-1): KAGVTQTPRYLIKTRGQQVTLSCSPISGHRSVSWYQQTPGQGLQFLFEYFSETQRNKGNFPGRFSGRQFSNSRSEMNVSTLELGDSALYLCASGRGTSGLSEQFFGPGTRLTVL.

This clone was counted between two and nine times. The DNA of the CDR3 is TGCGCCAGCAGCTTGGCCGGGACTAGTATCTCTGGGGCCAACGTCCTGACTTTC. It translates to CASSLAGTSISGANVLTF. This chain joins TRBV5-1 and TRBJ2-6; TRBD2 matches at 8 bases. V dropped 0 bases and J dropped 0; count of bases not matched to a gene: 5. Per germline, CDR1 SGHRS and CDR2 YFSETQ. The CDR3 runs to 18 residues.

This clone has only a few counts. V is TRBV19 and J is TRBJ1-2; D is undetermined. V lost 8 bases and J 0 bases, leaving 13 bases between the germline ends. The CDR3 loop spans 14 amino acids. Germline V CDR1 and CDR2: LNHDA, SQIVND (reference sequence). The DNA for the CDR3 is TGTGCCAGTGGCAGTGGATCGGCTAACTATGGCTACACCTTC. Protein product: CASGSGSANYGYTF.

V gene TRBV19 combines with J gene TRBJ1-5, with D maybe TRBD1 (6 bases). The CDR3 has 17 amino acids. V gave up 4 bases and J gave up 0 bases, with 16 bases separating them. Germline loops: CDR1 LNHDA, CDR2 SQIVND (reference sequence). The CDR3 here is CASSTLWRGGSNQPQHF. The CDR3, as DNA: TGTGCCAGTAGTACACTGTGGAGGGGGGGTAGCAATCAGCCCCAGCATTTT.

The rearrangement links TRBV27 to TRBJ2-1; TRBD2 might be the D (6 bases). The length of the CDR3 is 15 residues. V dropped 3 bases and J dropped 4 bases, with 13 bases sitting between them. CDR1 is MNHEY and CDR2 is SMNVEV in the germline V gene (reference sequence). The CDR3: CASSFGAGPYNEQFF. In DNA form, the CDR3 reads TGTGCCAGCAGTTTCGGAGCGGGTCCGTACAATGAGCAGTTCTTC.

The rearrangement links TRBV4-3 to TRBJ2-3; maybe TRBD2 (5 bases). The CDR3 loop spans 16 amino acids. With 0 bases removed from V and 6 bases from J, the gap between germline ends came to 16 bases. Per the germline V gene, CDR1 is LGHNA and CDR2 is YSLEER. CDR3 bases: TGCGCCAGCAGCCAAGATAGGCCGGACTCTGGTGATACGCAGTATTTT. It specifies CASSQDRPDSGDTQYF.

This chain joins TRBV7-3 and TRBJ2-3; D is possibly TRBD1 (6 bases). There are 16 residues in the CDR3. Per germline, CDR1 SGHTA and CDR2 FQGTGA. Trimming stripped 2 bases from V and 2 bases from J, with 14 bases between. CDR3 DNA sequence: TGTGCCAGCAGCTTAGGGTCAGGGGCGTACACAGATACGCAGTATTTT. Protein: CASSLGSGAYTDTQYF.

This chain joins TRBV5-6 and TRBJ2-3; 10 bases agree with TRBD1. Losses at the gene ends were 4 bases for V and 4 bases for J; bases not matched to a gene: 0. CDR3 length: 13 amino acids. Germline CDR1 reads SGHDT; CDR2 reads YYEEEE. CDR3 loop: CASSGQGADTQYF. In DNA, the CDR3 is TGTGCCAGCAGCGGACAGGGGGCAGATACGCAGTATTTT. Filled out from reference TRBV5-6 and TRBJ2-3, the complete variable domain reads DAGVTQSPTHLIKTRGQQVTLRCSPKSGHDTVSWYQQALGQGPQFIFQYYEEEERQRGNFPDRFSGHQFPNYSSELNVNALLLGDSALYLCASSGQGADTQYFGPGTRLTVL.

The chain's CDR3 is CASTSSWGDSTEAFF. The CDR3 nucleotides are TGTGCCAGCACTTCATCCTGGGGGGACAGCACTGAAGCTTTCTTT. The J gene is TRBJ1-1, the V gene TRBV28; 7 bases agree with TRBD1. V shed 7 bases, J shed 4 bases, and the junction held 12 bases outside the gene matches. There are 15 residues in the CDR3. The germline CDR1 and CDR2 sequences are MDHEN and SYDVKM.

V usage is TRBV7-2 and J usage is TRBJ1-5, with a tentative D call TRBD1 (6 bases). CDR3 size: 15 residues. Germline CDR1 is SGHTA and CDR2 is FQGNSA. V dropped 2 bases and J dropped 6 bases, with 14 bases sitting between them. This CDR3 reads CASSLWWGAGQPQHF. In DNA form, the CDR3 reads TGTGCCAGCAGCTTATGGTGGGGGGCGGGTCAGCCCCAGCATTTT.

V gene TRBV27 combines with J gene TRBJ2-3, with 10 bases lining up with TRBD2. CDR1 is MNHEY, CDR2 SMNVEV, per germline (reference sequence). V lost 5 bases and J lost 4; bases outside the gene matches: 6. The CDR3 sequence is 15 residues long. The CDR3 region is CASSPSGSIADTQYF. The CDR3 DNA follows: TGTGCCAGCAGTCCTAGCGGGAGTATCGCAGATACGCAGTATTTT.

V is TRBV5-1 and J is TRBJ1-1; D is ambiguous. The V end was cut by 0 bases, the J end by 1 base, with 4 bases between. The length of the CDR3 is 13 residues. CDR1 and CDR2 (germline): SGHRS, YFSETQ. CDR3 nucleotides: TGCGCCAGCAGCTTGGACTCGAACACTGAAGCTTTCTTT. Its translation: CASSLDSNTEAFF.

This chain joins TRBV28 and TRBJ1-4, with D tentatively TRBD1 (5 bases). Looked up from germline, CDR1 is MDHEN and CDR2 is SYDVKM. The CDR3 contains 15 residues. V lost 4 bases to trimming and J lost 3 bases, with 12 bases between them. DNA for the CDR3: TGTGCCAGCAGTTCAGGGTTGGCGGCTAATGAAAAACTGTTTTTT. Translation gives CASSSGLAANEKLFF.

The chain has TRBV5-1 and TRBJ1-6; 7 bases match TRBD1. Germline CDR1 and CDR2: SGHRS and YFSETQ. Germline trimming cut 3 bases from V and 8 bases from J; bases unmatched to any gene: 5. There are 14 residues in the CDR3. This CDR3 is CASSWGQSDSPLHF. CDR3 DNA: TGCGCCAGCAGCTGGGGACAGTCCGATTCACCCCTCCACTTT. Drawing the rest from reference TRBV5-1 and TRBJ1-6, the complete variable domain is KAGVTQTPRYLIKTRGQQVTLSCSPISGHRSVSWYQQTPGQGLQFLFEYFSETQRNKGNFPGRFSGRQFSNSRSEMNVSTLELGDSALYLCASSWGQSDSPLHFGNGTRLTVT.

V gene TRBV1 combines with J gene TRBJ2-7; the table's TRBD1 call for D was not verified on the DNA. TRBV1 is assigned pseudogene status. The CDR3 has 15 residues. The CDR3: CTSSQSPQGSYEQYV. CDR3 bases: TGCACCAGCAGCCAATCCCCCCAGGGGTCCTACGAGCAGTACGTC.

This clone was counted only a few times. The chain has TRBV10-3 and TRBJ2-1, with TRBD2 identical over 8 bases. The germline V gene encodes CDR1 ENHRY and CDR2 SYGVKD. The J segment lost 9 bases and the V segment lost 0 bases, leaving 10 bases of the junction unmatched. The CDR3 has 16 amino acids. For the CDR3, the DNA is TGTGCCATCAGTGAGTCGATGGCGGGAGGCGGCTTTGAGCAGTTCTTC. Translation gives CAISESMAGGGFEQFF.